Below are 3 T cell receptor beta chains sequenced from a single sample in a study of tumor-infiltrating lymphocytes in primary liver carcinoma. Synthesis of TCR beta cDNA was carried out from about 0.55 ug total RNA with a constant-region primer. Construction of TCR beta libraries relied on three successive nested multiplex PCR rounds employing slightly modified ARM-PCR. The two initial PCR rounds, ten to eleven cycles each, used TRBV1-TRBV30 forward and C-beta reverse primers. One entry per CDR3 protein results from TCRdb running MiXCR on the multiplex PCR reads. The table shows 200,000 or so distinct CDR3 sequences, with almost 65% occurring only once. Germline DNA was extracted alongside blood RNA, which was obtained from unsorted whole blood. Sequenced sample: peripheral blood. Receptor source: a woman aged 60 to 75 with primary liver carcinoma and hepatitis B virus infection.

This clonotype was counted only a few times. This clone may be a read error of a much larger clone one base away. This rearrangement joins TRBV10-3 to TRBJ2-1; maybe TRBD2 (6 bases). Germline V gene data show CDR1 as ENHRY and CDR2 as SYGVKD. The CDR3 length is 13 residues. CDR3 DNA sequence: TGTCCCATCAAGGGAGGCGGCTACAATGAGCAGTTCTTC. Translating gives CPIKGGGYNEQFF.

The V and J genes are TRBV28 and TRBJ1-5; D gene ambiguous. The CDR3 length is 13 residues. Germline-derived CDR1 and CDR2 are MDHEN and SYDVKM. The germline V and J ends were trimmed by 6 bases and 3 bases, with 9 bases remaining between them. CDR3 coding DNA: TGTGCCAGCAGCTCCCTTGTCAATCAGCCCCAGCATTTT. It encodes CASSSLVNQPQHF.

The sample holds a few counts of this clonotype. This chain joins TRBV5-1 and TRBJ1-1, with D possibly TRBD1 on 5 matching bases. CDR1 and CDR2 (germline): SGHRS, YFSETQ. Between the trimmed V and J ends, which lost 5 bases and 5 bases, there was a span of 16 bases. The CDR3 contains 14 residues. The chain's CDR3 is CASSQGYVTTEAFF. The CDR3, as DNA: TGCGCCAGCAGTCAGGGCTACGTGACGACTGAAGCTTTCTTT.